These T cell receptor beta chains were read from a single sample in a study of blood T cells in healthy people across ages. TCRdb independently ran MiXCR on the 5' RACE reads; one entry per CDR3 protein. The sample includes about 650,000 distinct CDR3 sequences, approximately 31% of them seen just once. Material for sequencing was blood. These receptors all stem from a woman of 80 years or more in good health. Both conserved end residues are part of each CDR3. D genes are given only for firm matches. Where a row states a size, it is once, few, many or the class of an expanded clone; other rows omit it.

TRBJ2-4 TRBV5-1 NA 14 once CASKIDGSSYGQYF TGCGCCAGCAAGATCGACGGTAGCTCCTACGGGCAGTACTTC
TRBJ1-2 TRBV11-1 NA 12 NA CASSSENYGYTF TGTGCCAGCAGCTCCGAAAACTATGGCTACACCTTC
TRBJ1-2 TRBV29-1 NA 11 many CSVELGQGYTF TGCAGCGTTGAACTAGGGCAAGGCTACACCTTC
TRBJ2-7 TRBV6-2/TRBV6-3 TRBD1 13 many CASSMGTAEQQYF TGTGCCAGCAGTATGGGGACAGCTGAACAGCAGTACTTC
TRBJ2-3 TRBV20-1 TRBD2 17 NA CSAYGLADLRGTDTQYF TGCAGTGCCTACGGACTAGCGGACTTAAGAGGCACAGATACGCAGTATTTT
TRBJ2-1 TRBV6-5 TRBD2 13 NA CASSYSMGTIWFF TGTGCCAGCAGTTACTCAATGGGGACTATCTGGTTCTTC
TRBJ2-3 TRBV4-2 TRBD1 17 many CASSQDGTGLSTDTQYF TGTGCCAGCAGCCAAGATGGGACAGGGCTATCGACAGATACGCAGTATTTT
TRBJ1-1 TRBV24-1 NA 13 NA CATSVGLNTEAFF TGTGCCACCAGTGTGGGATTGAACACTGAAGCTTTCTTT
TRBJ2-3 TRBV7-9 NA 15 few CASSLGSLLTDTQYF TGTGCCAGCAGCTTAGGCTCACTCCTCACAGATACGCAGTATTTT
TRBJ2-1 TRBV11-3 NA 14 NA CASSLGAGNNEQFF TGTGCCAGCAGCCTCGGGGCGGGGAACAATGAGCAGTTCTTC
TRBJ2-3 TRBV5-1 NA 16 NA CASSLASTAQGDTQYF TGCGCCAGCAGCTTGGCCTCAACAGCTCAGGGAGATACGCAGTATTTT
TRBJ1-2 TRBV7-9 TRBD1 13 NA CASSYRTGHGYTF TGTGCCAGCAGCTACCGGACAGGGCATGGCTACACCTTC
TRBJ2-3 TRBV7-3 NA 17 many CASSLTSGRGGTDTQYF TGTGCCAGCAGCTTAACGTCCGGCAGGGGGGGCACAGATACGCAGTATTTT
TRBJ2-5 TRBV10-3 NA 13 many CAISVGSQETQYF TGTGCCATCAGTGTGGGCAGCCAAGAGACCCAGTACTTC
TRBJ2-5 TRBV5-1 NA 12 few CASSLGVEAQYF TGCGCCAGCAGCCTTGGAGTGGAGGCCCAGTACTTC
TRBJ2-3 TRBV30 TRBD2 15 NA CAWTVSGEGTDTQYF TGTGCCTGGACGGTTAGCGGGGAGGGAACAGATACGCAGTATTTT
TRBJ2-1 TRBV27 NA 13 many CASSLSLYNEQFF TGTGCCAGCAGTTTATCCCTTTACAATGAGCAGTTCTTC
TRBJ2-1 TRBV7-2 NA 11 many CASSAEHEQFF TGTGCCAGCAGCGCCGAGCATGAGCAGTTCTTC
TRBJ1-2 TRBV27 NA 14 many CASSPSLGIHGYTF TGTGCCAGCAGTCCCTCGTTAGGGATCCATGGCTACACCTTC
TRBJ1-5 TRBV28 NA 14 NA CASTWGQGSQPQHF TGTGCCAGCACCTGGGGGCAGGGAAGTCAGCCCCAGCATTTT
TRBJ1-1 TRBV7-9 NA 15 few CASSFVVGAATEAFF TGTGCCAGCAGCTTTGTTGTAGGGGCGGCCACTGAAGCTTTCTTT
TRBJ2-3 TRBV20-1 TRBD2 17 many CSAYAGTSGGITDTQYF TGCAGTGCTTACGCCGGGACTAGCGGGGGGATCACAGATACGCAGTATTTT
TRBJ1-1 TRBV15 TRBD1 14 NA CATSRGAGQAEAFF TGTGCCACCAGCAGGGGAGCGGGACAGGCGGAAGCTTTCTTT
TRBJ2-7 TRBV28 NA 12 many CASSLWVHEQYF TGTGCCAGCAGTTTATGGGTCCACGAGCAGTACTTC
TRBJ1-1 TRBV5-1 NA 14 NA CASSLYTGNTEAFF TGCGCCAGCAGCTTGTATACAGGGAACACTGAAGCTTTCTTT
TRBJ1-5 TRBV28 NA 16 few CASSLIRGSGNQPQHF TGTGCCAGCAGTTTGATCCGGGGGAGCGGCAATCAGCCCCAGCATTTT
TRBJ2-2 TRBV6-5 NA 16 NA CASSYQDTPNTGELFF TGTGCCAGCAGTTACCAGGACACGCCGAACACCGGGGAGCTGTTTTTT
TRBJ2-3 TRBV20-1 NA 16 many CSARPLPGRGTDTQYF TGCAGTGCTAGACCCCTCCCTGGGCGGGGCACAGATACGCAGTATTTT
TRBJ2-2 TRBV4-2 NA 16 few CASSHGQPGPWGELFF TGTGCCAGCAGCCATGGCCAACCGGGACCTTGGGGGGAGCTGTTTTTT
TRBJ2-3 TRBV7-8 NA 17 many CASSSRKVATSTDTQYF TGTGCCAGCAGCTCCCGAAAGGTAGCGACTAGCACAGATACGCAGTATTTT
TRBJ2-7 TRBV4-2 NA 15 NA CASSQDQNRPYEQYF TGTGCCAGCAGCCAAGATCAAAACAGACCCTACGAGCAGTACTTC
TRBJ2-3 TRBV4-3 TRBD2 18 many CASSQDSSGGGYTDTQYF TGCGCCAGCAGCCAAGACAGTAGCGGGGGGGGCTACACAGATACGCAGTATTTT
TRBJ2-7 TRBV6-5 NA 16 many CASSRGDRTISYEQYF TGTGCCAGCAGCCGGGGAGACAGGACAATCTCCTACGAGCAGTACTTC